These 11 T cell receptor beta chains came from one sample sequenced in a study of blood T cell repertoires in COVID-19. The method was immunoSEQ multiplex PCR; TCRdb's version includes in-frame clones alone and lacks a portion of them. Of 50,000 to 85,000 clones listed, 82% were seen once; the top ten hold approximately 6.6%. The sample comprised peripheral blood. The receptors were sampled from a man in his sixties with acute or convalescent COVID-19.

The V gene is TRBV5-1, the J gene TRBJ2-7, with D possibly being TRBD2 (5 bases). CDR1 is SGHRS and CDR2 is YFSETQ in the germline V gene. Trimming removed 4 bases at V and 4 bases at J, with 18 bases between. This CDR3 has 15 amino acids. Written as DNA, the CDR3 is TGCGCCAGCAGCATTGGGTCATTCGGCGGGTACGAGCAGTACTTC. As protein: CASSIGSFGGYEQYF.

This clone was detected a few times. V is TRBV14 and J is TRBJ2-2; D unresolved. CDR1 is SGHDN, CDR2 FVKESK, per germline. Between the trimmed V and J ends, which lost 0 bases and 0 bases, there was a span of 11 bases. The CDR3 totals 17 residues. CDR3 coding DNA: TGTGCCAGCAGCCAAGATCTACGTATCTCGAACACCGGGGAGCTGTTTTTT. Protein: CASSQDLRISNTGELFF.

The gene calls are TRBV6-5 and TRBJ1-2; a possible D gene is TRBD1 (5 bases). V was trimmed by 6 bases and J by 4 bases, leaving 18 bases between them. Germline CDR1 and CDR2: MNHEY and SVGAGI. There are 15 residues in the CDR3. CDR3 residues: CASSLAPGFTYGYTF. The DNA of the CDR3 is TGTGCCAGCAGCCTCGCACCAGGGTTTACCTATGGCTACACCTTC.

The chain is built from TRBV9 and TRBJ2-1; tentative D call: TRBD2 (6 bases). The CDR3 totals 15 residues. V lost 0 bases and J 3 bases, leaving 10 bases between the germline ends. Germline V CDR1 and CDR2: SGDLS, YYNGEE. As DNA, the CDR3 is TGTGCCAGCAGCGTAGGGGGCGGGAACTACAATGAGCAGTTCTTC. As protein: CASSVGGGNYNEQFF.

This chain connects TRBV20-1 to TRBJ2-5, with D tentatively TRBD1 (6 bases). There are 14 residues in the CDR3. V lost 3 bases, J lost 5 bases, and 16 bases lay in between. The germline V gene encodes CDR1 DFQATT and CDR2 SNEGSKA (reference sequence). In nucleotides, the CDR3 is TGCAGTGCTAGTTCTACCGACAGGCGTGAGACCCAGTACTTC. It yields the protein CSASSTDRRETQYF.

This clone showed up just once. The CDR3 DNA is TGTGCCAGCAGCGTAGACGGGTTGGACACTGAAGCTTTCTTT. It translates to CASSVDGLDTEAFF. The genes are TRBV9 and TRBJ1-1; no clear D gene. CDR3 length equals 14 residues. Germline V gene sequence: CDR1 SGDLS, CDR2 YYNGEE. Between the trimmed V and J ends, which lost 0 bases and 3 bases, there was a span of 9 bases. Looking up the rest from reference TRBV9 and TRBJ1-1 gives the full variable domain: DSGVTQTPKHLITATGQRVTLRCSPRSGDLSVYWYQQSLDQGLQFLIQYYNGEERAKGNILERFSAQQFPDLHSELNLSSLELGDSALYFCASSVDGLDTEAFFGQGTRLTVV.

J is TRBJ1-5 and V is TRBV6-2 or TRBV6-3; D not resolved. With 4 bases removed from V and 3 bases from J, the gap between germline ends came to 10 bases. The germline CDR1 and CDR2 sequences are MNHEY and SVGEGT. The CDR3 contains 14 residues. CDR3 nucleotides: TGTGCCAGCAGTTTCCCCGCGTACAATCAGCCCCAGCATTTT. It translates to CASSFPAYNQPQHF.

The CDR3 DNA reads as TGTGCCAGCAGTCCCGGCGGGGGTAGCAATCAGCCCCAGCATTTT. As protein: CASSPGGGSNQPQHF. This chain joins TRBV25-1 and TRBJ1-5, with D perhaps TRBD1 (5 bases). This CDR3 has 15 amino acids. The germline V gene has CDR1 MGHDK and CDR2 SYGVNS. Trimming removed 5 bases from V and 0 bases from J, with 11 bases in between.

The table lists this clone with a few counts. This rearrangement joins TRBV10-3 to TRBJ1-2; TRBD1 aligns across 10 bases. This CDR3 contains 16 residues. Per the germline V gene, CDR1 is ENHRY and CDR2 is SYGVKD. V lost 5 bases and J lost 2; bases outside the gene matches: 8. The CDR3 is CAISSTGGITNYGYTF. The CDR3 coding sequence is TGTGCCATCAGTTCGACAGGGGGCATTACGAACTATGGCTACACCTTC.

This clone was seen only a few times. V usage is TRBV5-1 and J usage is TRBJ2-3; TRBD2 agrees at 14 bases. The CDR3 is made up of 16 amino acids. The germline gives CDR1 SGHRS, CDR2 YFSETQ. V was clipped by 4 bases and J by 5 bases; unmatched bases: 6. CDR3 coding DNA: TGCGCCAGCAGCCTGGGTGGACTAGCGGGGGGAGATACGCAGTATTTT. Translating gives CASSLGGLAGGDTQYF. Together with reference TRBV5-1 and TRBJ2-3, the CDR3 gives the full variable domain: KAGVTQTPRYLIKTRGQQVTLSCSPISGHRSVSWYQQTPGQGLQFLFEYFSETQRNKGNFPGRFSGRQFSNSRSEMNVSTLELGDSALYLCASSLGGLAGGDTQYFGPGTRLTVL.

The genes are TRBV7-9 and TRBJ2-7, with 9 bases lining up with TRBD2. J lost 6 bases, V lost 3 bases, and 6 bases had no gene match. The CDR3 has 14 residues. Germline-derived CDR1 and CDR2 are SEHNR and FQNEAQ (reference sequence). CDR3 nucleotide sequence: TGTGCCAGCAGCTTCGGGCTAGCGGGACGCGAGCAGTACTTC. Translated: CASSFGLAGREQYF.